This TCR beta chain originates from a study of cytomegalovirus exposure and HLA in healthy donors. V gave up 8 bases and J gave up 1 base, with 19 bases separating them. CDR3 length equals 16 residues. Germline CDR1 SGHDT, CDR2 YYEEEE. This clone has only a few counts. 60 Vbeta and 13 Jbeta primers were used in PCR. Sequencing used immunoSEQ multiplex PCR; TCRdb keeps in-frame clones, though not all of them. Among approximately 140,000 clones listed, roughly two thirds were seen once. Sequenced sample: PBMCs. The TCR was taken from a male donor in good health and CMV-seronegative. The chain has TRBV5-6 and TRBJ2-4; D may be TRBD1 (5 bases). CDR3 loop: CARDPMSAGAKNIQYF. The CDR3 nucleotides read TGTGCCAGGGACCCCATGAGCGCAGGGGCCAAAAACATTCAGTACTTC.